Listed below are T cell receptor beta chains from one sample, sequenced in a study of sequential checkpoint blockade in melanoma. Using immunoSEQ multiplex PCR, the repertoire was profiled, and TCRdb retains in-frame clones only, with some absent. This repertoire shows 7,000 to 9,500 clones, over 45% found once; its top ten account for approximately 9%. This sample comprised CD8+ T cells sorted from blood (inferred from file names), obtained from a patient given nivolumab and ipilimumab in sequence. These receptors originate from a human donor with melanoma. Both conserved end residues are part of each CDR3. A D gene is named only where the DNA matches it firmly. A row's size may be missing; if present it is once, few, many or a size class.

clone size	J gene	V gene	D gene	CDR3 protein	CDR3 DNA
once	TRBJ2-7	TRBV19	TRBD2	CASSIAGLAYEQYF	TGTGCCAGTAGTATAGCGGGACTAGCGTACGAGCAGTACTTC
NA	TRBJ1-1	TRBV9	NA	CASSPWGGRTEAFF	TGTGCCAGCAGCCCCTGGGGAGGGCGGACTGAAGCTTTCTTT
NA	TRBJ2-7	TRBV5-6	TRBD2	CASSPGLAREQYF	TGTGCCAGCAGCCCGGGACTAGCGCGAGAGCAGTACTTC
NA	TRBJ2-7	TRBV7-9	TRBD1	CASSATGTGGGEQYF	TGTGCCAGCAGCGCTACCGGGACAGGGGGGGGTGAGCAGTACTTC
few	TRBJ2-7	TRBV19	TRBD2	CATAGVAGEDPYEQYF	TGTGCCACAGCGGGGGTAGCGGGAGAGGACCCCTACGAGCAGTACTTC
NA	TRBJ2-7	TRBV27	TRBD2	CASSPLAGGRGEQYF	TGTGCCAGCAGCCCCCTAGCGGGAGGGCGCGGCGAGCAGTACTTC
few	TRBJ1-5	TRBV19	NA	CASSWTDYQPQHF	TGTGCCAGTAGTTGGACAGATTATCAGCCCCAGCATTTT
NA	TRBJ1-2	TRBV7-9	NA	CASSLDRTEANYGYTF	TGTGCCAGCAGCTTAGACAGAACCGAAGCTAACTATGGCTACACCTTC
NA	TRBJ2-7	TRBV27	NA	CASSFVHSYEQYF	TGTGCCAGCAGTTTCGTACACTCCTACGAGCAGTACTTC
NA	TRBJ1-2	TRBV4-1	NA	CASSQGGTYGYTF	TGCGCCAGCAGCCAAGGCGGGACCTATGGCTACACCTTC
NA	TRBJ1-3	TRBV19	NA	CASSWTSSGNTIYF	TGTGCCAGTAGTTGGACATCCTCTGGAAACACCATATATTTT
NA	TRBJ2-7	TRBV15	TRBD1	CATSREGQGYEQYF	TGTGCCACCAGCAGAGAGGGACAGGGGTACGAGCAGTACTTC